What follows is one T cell receptor beta chain and its context. TCR beta VDJ and CDR3 profiling used genomic DNA as template. Each CDR3 protein gets one entry after TCRdb re-called the reads with MiXCR. The table lists around 190,000 distinct CDR3 sequences, around 59% of them singletons. The source of the sample is a study of CD8+CD57+ T cells in acquired aplastic anemia. Germline V gene sequence: CDR1 SGHVS, CDR2 FNYEAQ. The CDR3 is 14 residues long. V lost 5 bases and J lost 4, with 12 bases in between. The source is a human donor in good health, serving as a control. The chain is built from TRBV7-6 and TRBJ1-3; tentatively, D is TRBD1 (6 bases). The sample consisted of sorted CD4+, CD8+, or CD8+CD57+ T cells (not recorded which) from PBMCs. The CDR3 coding sequence is TGTGCCAGCAGCCCCGCCGGGACAGGAAACACCATATATTTT. Translated: CASSPAGTGNTIYF.